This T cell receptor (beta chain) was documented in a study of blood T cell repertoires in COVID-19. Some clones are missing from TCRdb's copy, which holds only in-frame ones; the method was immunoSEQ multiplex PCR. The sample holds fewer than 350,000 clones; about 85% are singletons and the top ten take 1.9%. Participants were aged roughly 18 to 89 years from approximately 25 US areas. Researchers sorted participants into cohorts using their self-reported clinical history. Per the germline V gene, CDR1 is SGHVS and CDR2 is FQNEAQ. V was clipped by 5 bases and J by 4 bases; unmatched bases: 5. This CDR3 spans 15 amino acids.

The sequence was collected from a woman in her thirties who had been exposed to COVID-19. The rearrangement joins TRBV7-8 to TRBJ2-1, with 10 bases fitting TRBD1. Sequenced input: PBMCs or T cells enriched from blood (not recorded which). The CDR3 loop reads CASSRDRGRYNEQFF. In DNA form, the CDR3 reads TGTGCCAGCAGCCGAGACAGGGGGCGGTACAATGAGCAGTTCTTC.